Presented here are 9 T cell receptor beta chains from one specimen sequenced in a study of vaccination and CD4 T cells after COVID-19. No antigen has been identified for these receptors. Noted treatment: approximately nine-day PBMC culture with coronavirus spike peptide pools or control peptides (ViraFEST assay). An Oncomine TCR Beta short-read assay was used to sequence the DNA from cultured CD4+ T cells. MiXCR, applied by TCRdb to the PCR reads, yields one record per CDR3 protein. The data contain approximately 15,000 distinct CDR3 sequences, around 40% of them singletons. Sample: CD4+ T cells from blood, cultured in vitro. These receptors originate from a human donor who had recovered from COVID-19.

The chain joins TRBV18 to TRBJ2-5; possibly TRBD2 for D (5 bases). CDR1 and CDR2 (germline): KGHSH, LQKENI. V lost 0 bases to trimming and J lost 2 bases, with 7 bases between them. The CDR3 contains 14 residues. DNA of the CDR3: TGTGCCAGCTCACCACCCGAGGGACAAGAGACCCAGTACTTC. Translating gives CASSPPEGQETQYF.

This chain's CDR3 is CASSLGPFTGYGYTF. DNA of the CDR3: TGTGCCAGCAGTTTAGGGCCCTTTACGGGCTATGGCTACACCTTC. This sequence joins TRBV12-3 or TRBV12-4 and TRBJ1-2; D remains ambiguous. V lost 1 base to trimming and J lost 4 bases, with 13 bases between them. The CDR3 is 15 residues long.

The chain links TRBV6-1 to TRBJ2-3, with TRBD1 as a possible D gene (5 bases). With 4 bases removed from V and 1 base from J, the gap between germline ends came to 15 bases. CDR1 and CDR2 from the germline V gene are MNHNS and SASEGT. The CDR3 spans 16 residues. The CDR3 coding sequence is TGTGCCAGCAGTGGACAAGACAGTCTCCGCACAGATACGCAGTATTTT. This sequence encodes CASSGQDSLRTDTQYF.

This rearrangement joins TRBV19 to TRBJ2-3; possible D gene TRBD2, 6 bases. The CDR3 sequence is 16 residues long. Deletions cut 1 base from V and 0 bases from J, with 11 bases between. Germline values: CDR1 LNHDA, CDR2 SQIVND (reference sequence). As DNA, the CDR3 is TGTGCCAGTAGTATAGGTGCGGGAATAAGCACAGATACGCAGTATTTT. Its protein is CASSIGAGISTDTQYF.

The chain employs TRBV6-4 and TRBJ1-1; a possible D gene is TRBD1 (5 bases). The CDR3 consists of 13 residues. The germline V gene encodes CDR1 MRHNA and CDR2 SNTAGT. Trimming left V 5 bases short and J 3 bases short, with 10 bases between. CDR3 amino acids: CASSQGRDTEAFF. CDR3 DNA: TGTGCCAGCAGTCAGGGTAGGGACACTGAAGCTTTCTTT.

V and J are TRBV2 and TRBJ1-6; unclear D gene. V was shortened by 2 bases and J by 6 bases, with 5 bases between the two germline ends. This CDR3 has 13 amino acids. Per germline, CDR1 SNHLY and CDR2 FYNNEI. The CDR3 sequence: CASSELANSPLHF. In DNA, the CDR3 is TGTGCCAGCAGTGAACTGGCTAATTCACCCCTCCACTTT. The whole variable domain, filled in from reference TRBV2 and TRBJ1-6, reads EPEVTQTPSHQVTQMGQEVILRCVPISNHLYFYWYRQILGQKVEFLVSFYNNEISEKSEIFDDQFSVERPDGSNFTLKIRSTKLEDSAMYFCASSELANSPLHFGNGTRLTVT.

The chain recombines TRBV2 with TRBJ2-2, with D unresolved. There are 14 residues in the CDR3. Germline V CDR1 and CDR2: SNHLY, FYNNEI. V lost 7 bases to trimming and J lost 2 bases, with 11 bases between them. The CDR3 spells CASTRGGNTGELFF. DNA of the CDR3: TGTGCCAGCACCCGAGGTGGTAACACCGGGGAGCTGTTTTTT.

There are a few counts of this clonotype. The chain has TRBV12-3 or TRBV12-4 and TRBJ1-1, with 9 nucleotides matching TRBD1. The CDR3 has 14 residues. Trimming took 6 bases from V and 5 from J; bases not matched to a gene: 7. The CDR3 here is CASRPRTGETEAFF. CDR3 bases: TGTGCCAGCAGACCCAGGACAGGGGAGACTGAAGCTTTCTTT.

This clonotype was seen a few times. The J gene is TRBJ2-3, the V gene TRBV5-1, with D uncertain. The CDR3 loop spans 16 amino acids. Per germline, CDR1 SGHRS and CDR2 YFSETQ. Trimming shortened V by 2 bases and J by 0 bases, and 13 bases separated the two germline ends. This CDR3 reads CASSFEISASTDTQYF. The CDR3 DNA follows: TGCGCCAGCAGCTTTGAAATTAGTGCTAGCACAGATACGCAGTATTTT.